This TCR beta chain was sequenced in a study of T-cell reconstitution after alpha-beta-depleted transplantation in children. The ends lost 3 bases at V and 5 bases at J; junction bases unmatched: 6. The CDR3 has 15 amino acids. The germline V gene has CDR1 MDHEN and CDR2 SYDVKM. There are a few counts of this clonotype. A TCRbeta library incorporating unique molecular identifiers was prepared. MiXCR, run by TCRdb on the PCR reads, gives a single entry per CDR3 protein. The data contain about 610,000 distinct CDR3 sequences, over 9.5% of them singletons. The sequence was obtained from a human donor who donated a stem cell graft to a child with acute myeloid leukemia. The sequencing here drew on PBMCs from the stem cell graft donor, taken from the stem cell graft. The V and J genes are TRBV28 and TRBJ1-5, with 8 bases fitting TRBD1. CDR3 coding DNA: TGTGCCAGCAGTTTTACTCAGGGGGCCCATCAGCCCCAGCATTTT. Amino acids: CASSFTQGAHQPQHF.